These 23 T cell receptor beta chains were sequenced from one sample in a study of T cell responses to AZD1222 COVID-19 vaccine. The protocol was immunoSEQ multiplex PCR, while the TCRdb copy is restricted to in-frame clones and leaves out a portion. This repertoire shows more than 140,000 clones, about 91% found once; its top ten account for about 3.3%. The material sequenced was peripheral blood, taken on day 0 of MenACWY control vaccination. The source of these receptors is an adult in good health.

Here the CDR3 DNA reads TGTGCCAGCAGCCAAGAGGTGACCAGCGAGCAGTACTTC. Residues: CASSQEVTSEQYF. The rearrangement joins TRBV4-2 to TRBJ2-7; D remains ambiguous. Between the trimmed V and J ends, which lost 0 bases and 6 bases, there was a span of 9 bases. The germline CDR1 and CDR2 sequences are LGHNA and YNFKEQ. The CDR3 loop spans 13 amino acids.

In DNA form, the CDR3 reads TGTGCCAGCAGCCAACAACCGACAGGGGCCAGCTCTGGAAACACCATATATTTT. Translation: CASSQQPTGASSGNTIYF. The chain combines TRBV4-2 with TRBJ1-3; 8 bases line up with TRBD1. The CDR3 covers 18 residues. The J segment lost 0 bases and the V segment lost 2 bases, leaving 9 bases of the junction unmatched. Germline V CDR1 and CDR2: LGHNA, YNFKEQ.

CDR3 nucleotides: TGTGCCAGCAGCTTAGCGCGGAAGGGGGCGGGCACTGAAGCTTTCTTT. Protein sequence: CASSLARKGAGTEAFF. The chain couples TRBV7-9 to TRBJ1-1; 7 positions agree with TRBD1. The CDR3 spans 16 residues. The trim removed 0 bases at V and 4 bases at J, leaving 8 bases unmatched. Germline CDR1 reads SEHNR; CDR2 reads FQNEAQ (reference sequence).

This chain uses TRBV19 with TRBJ1-5, with TRBD1 matching 7 bases. The ends lost 5 bases at V and 7 bases at J; junction bases unmatched: 14. This CDR3 spans 16 amino acids. The germline CDR1 and CDR2 sequences are LNHDA and SQIVND (reference sequence). The CDR3 protein is CASSQKGQGVWQPQHF. In DNA, the CDR3 is TGTGCCAGTAGTCAGAAAGGGCAGGGGGTATGGCAGCCCCAGCATTTT.

The rearrangement joins TRBV6-5 to TRBJ2-2, with a possible D match to TRBD1 (5 bases). The length of the CDR3 is 15 residues. CDR1 is MNHEY and CDR2 is SVGAGI in the germline V gene. Trimming shortened V by 4 bases and J by 3 bases, and 12 bases separated the two germline ends. The DNA of the CDR3 is TGTGCCAGCAGTTCAGGGCCGTTTGACACCGGGGAGCTGTTTTTT. Its protein is CASSSGPFDTGELFF.

The rearrangement joins TRBV5-6 to TRBJ2-5, with TRBD1 matching over 7 bases. J was trimmed by 3 bases and V by 4 bases; bases with no gene match: 6. CDR3 size: 14 residues. CDR1 is SGHDT and CDR2 is YYEEEE in the germline V gene. The CDR3 nucleotides are TGTGCCAGCAGCGGGACAGTTCTTGAAGAGACCCAGTACTTC. It is translated as CASSGTVLEETQYF.

The rearrangement joins TRBV6-5 to TRBJ1-1, with D perhaps matching TRBD1 (6 bases). This CDR3 is built from 16 residues. Germline V gives CDR1 MNHEY, CDR2 SVGAGI. Trimming cost V 2 bases and J 6 bases, with 19 bases left between them. CDR3: CASSYLDGGAKAEAFF. The CDR3 nucleotides are TGTGCCAGCAGTTACCTCGACGGGGGGGCTAAGGCTGAAGCTTTCTTT.

The chain uses TRBV2 and TRBJ2-7; D possibly corresponds to TRBD2 (5 bases). This CDR3 comprises 15 residues. Germline CDR1 and CDR2: SNHLY and FYNNEI. Trimming stripped 2 bases from V and 1 base from J, with 12 bases between. The CDR3 region has the DNA TGTGCCAGCAGTGAAAACCGGGAACCGTCCTACGAGCAGTACTTC. Residues: CASSENREPSYEQYF. Drawing the rest from reference TRBV2 and TRBJ2-7, the complete variable domain is EPEVTQTPSHQVTQMGQEVILRCVPISNHLYFYWYRQILGQKVEFLVSFYNNEISEKSEIFDDQFSVERPDGSNFTLKIRSTKLEDSAMYFCASSENREPSYEQYFGPGTRLTVT.

V and J are TRBV9 and TRBJ2-5, with D uncertain. Germline CDR1 and CDR2: SGDLS and YYNGEE. CDR3 length: 13 residues. Deletions cut 4 bases from V and 5 bases from J, with 12 bases between. CDR3 nucleotides: TGTGCCAGCAGCCCGCAGCTCCAGGAGACCCAGTACTTC. It encodes CASSPQLQETQYF. The whole variable domain, filled in from reference TRBV9 and TRBJ2-5, reads DSGVTQTPKHLITATGQRVTLRCSPRSGDLSVYWYQQSLDQGLQFLIQYYNGEERAKGNILERFSAQQFPDLHSELNLSSLELGDSALYFCASSPQLQETQYFGPGTRLLVL.

The chain has TRBV6-5 and TRBJ1-4; no definite D call. The CDR3 totals 15 residues. Germline CDR1 is MNHEY and CDR2 is SVGAGI. V was cut by 6 bases and J by 2 bases, with 13 bases left in between. The CDR3 loop reads CASRTPGGTNEKLFF. The DNA for the CDR3 is TGTGCCAGCAGGACCCCGGGAGGGACTAATGAAAAACTGTTTTTT.

The CDR3 DNA reads TGTGCCAGCTCACCAGACCAGGGGAGAACTGAAGCTTTCTTT. This sequence encodes CASSPDQGRTEAFF. V is TRBV18 and J is TRBJ1-1; D possibly corresponds to TRBD1 (6 bases). Germline loops: CDR1 KGHSH, CDR2 LQKENI. The CDR3 length is 14 residues. V lost 2 bases, J lost 5 bases, and 12 bases lay in between.

V usage is TRBV7-3 and J usage is TRBJ2-3, with TRBD2 identical over 14 bases. V trimming: 4 bases; J trimming: 6 bases; junction bases outside the gene matches: 9. Per germline, CDR1 SGHTA and CDR2 FQGTGA. This CDR3 has 17 residues. The CDR3 nucleotides read TGTGCCAGCAGCTCAGGGACTAGCGGGGGCCTCTGGGATACGCAGTATTTT. This codes for CASSSGTSGGLWDTQYF.

In its sample, this clone was seen once. This chain links TRBV4-3 with TRBJ1-3; tentative D call: TRBD1 (5 bases). Per germline, CDR1 LGHNA and CDR2 YSLEER. V lost 2 bases and J 4 bases, leaving 12 bases between the germline ends. The CDR3 covers 15 residues. The DNA of the CDR3 is TGCGCCAGCAGCCAAAGTGGGACGGTGGGAAACACCATATATTTT. Translation: CASSQSGTVGNTIYF.

The chain uses TRBV6-5 and TRBJ1-1; TRBD1 aligns across 9 bases. Germline V gene lookup returns CDR1 MNHEY and CDR2 SVGAGI. CDR3 length: 15 residues. V lost 0 bases, J lost 4 bases, and 3 bases stayed unmatched. Written as DNA, the CDR3 is TGTGCCAGCAGTTACTCACAGGGGGCGGGCACTGAAGCTTTCTTT. It translates to CASSYSQGAGTEAFF.

The CDR3 is CASSLNDRAGGPRYTQYF. Written as DNA, the CDR3 is TGTGCCAGTAGCCTAAACGACAGAGCGGGGGGGCCTCGTTATACGCAGTATTTT. The genes are TRBV19 and TRBJ2-3; 10 bases align to TRBD2. The CDR3 runs 18 residues. CDR1 and CDR2 from the germline V gene are LNHDA and SQIVND (reference sequence). Unmatched junction bases numbered 19, after V lost 6 bases and J lost 7 bases.

The chain couples TRBV2 to TRBJ1-2, with D maybe TRBD1 (5 bases). The CDR3 runs 12 residues. The germline V gene has CDR1 SNHLY and CDR2 FYNNEI. The germline V and J ends were trimmed by 6 bases and 8 bases, with 13 bases remaining between them. The DNA for the CDR3 is TGTGCCAGCAGAGTCTTGGGGGACGGCTACACCTTC. Residues: CASRVLGDGYTF.

The V and J genes are TRBV29-1 and TRBJ2-2; no definite D call. Per germline, CDR1 SQVTM and CDR2 ANQGSEA. The CDR3 loop spans 11 amino acids. Trimming shortened V by 2 bases and J by 7 bases, and 5 bases separated the two germline ends. Written as DNA, the CDR3 is TGCAGCGTTGAACGGTACGGGGAGCTGTTTTTT. It specifies CSVERYGELFF.

The chain joins TRBV25-1 to TRBJ2-2; possible D gene TRBD2, 5 bases. This CDR3 region has 16 residues. Looked up from germline, CDR1 is MGHDK and CDR2 is SYGVNS. The V gene lost 3 bases and the J gene lost 4 bases, with 15 bases spanning the gap. The CDR3 reads CASSDPVGGSTGELFF. The CDR3 bases are TGTGCCAGCAGTGATCCTGTAGGTGGGAGCACCGGGGAGCTGTTTTTT.

V is TRBV11-1 and J is TRBJ2-7, with 10 bases that match TRBD1. V lost 2 bases, J lost 5 bases, and 6 bases stayed unmatched. Germline CDR1 SGHAT, CDR2 FQDESV (reference sequence). The CDR3 runs 15 residues. The CDR3 loop reads CASSLSLDRGNEQYF. The CDR3 nucleotides are TGTGCCAGCAGCTTAAGTCTGGACAGGGGGAACGAGCAGTACTTC. The variable domain in full, with the rest retrieved from reference TRBV11-1 and TRBJ2-7, is EAEVAQSPRYKITEKSQAVAFWCDPISGHATLYWYRQILGQGPELLVQFQDESVVDDSQLPKDRFSAERLKGVDSTLKIQPAELGDSAMYLCASSLSLDRGNEQYFGPGTRLTVT.

The J gene is TRBJ2-5, the V gene TRBV28; the D call may be TRBD1 or TRBD2 (5 bases each). The CDR3 consists of 16 residues. Trimming removed 7 bases from V and 1 base from J, with 19 bases in between. The V gene's germline CDR1 is MDHEN and CDR2 SYDVKM. CDR3 DNA: TGTGCCAGCACTAATCCCGGGACGGGGATCCAAGAGACCCAGTACTTC. Its translation is CASTNPGTGIQETQYF.

The chain recombines TRBV27 with TRBJ1-5; D not resolved. V gave up 4 bases and J gave up 9 bases, with 10 bases separating them. Germline V gene sequence: CDR1 MNHEY, CDR2 SMNVEV (reference sequence). This CDR3 has 12 residues. The CDR3 DNA reads TGTGCCAGCAGTTCCGACGCAGGGCCCCAGCATTTT. Translated: CASSSDAGPQHF.

The gene calls are TRBV10-3 and TRBJ2-5; unclear D gene. Germline V gene data show CDR1 as ENHRY and CDR2 as SYGVKD. V lost 0 bases and J lost 5, with 4 bases in between. This CDR3 is 12 amino acids long. CDR3 sequence reads: CAISESRETQYF. In DNA form, the CDR3 reads TGTGCCATCAGTGAGTCCCGGGAGACCCAGTACTTC.

This clone was counted a single time. This chain links TRBV20-1 with TRBJ2-7; 7 bases align to TRBD1. Trimming at V came to 3 bases and at J to 4 bases, leaving 12 bases not matched to a gene. From germline, CDR1 is DFQATT and CDR2 SNEGSKA (reference sequence). This CDR3 is built from 15 residues. CDR3 residues: CSASTGVTTGYEQYF. CDR3 nucleotides: TGCAGTGCTAGTACAGGGGTGACCACGGGGTACGAGCAGTACTTC.